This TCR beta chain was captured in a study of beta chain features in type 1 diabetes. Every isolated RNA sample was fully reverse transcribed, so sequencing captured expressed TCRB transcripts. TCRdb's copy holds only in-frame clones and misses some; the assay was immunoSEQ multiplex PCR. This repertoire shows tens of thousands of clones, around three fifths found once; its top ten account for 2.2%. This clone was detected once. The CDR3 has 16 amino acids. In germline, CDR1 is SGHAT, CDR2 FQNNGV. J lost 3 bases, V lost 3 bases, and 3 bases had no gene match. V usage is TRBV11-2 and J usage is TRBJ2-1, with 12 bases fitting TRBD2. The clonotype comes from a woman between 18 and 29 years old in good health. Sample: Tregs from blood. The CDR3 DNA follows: TGTGCCAGCAGCTTCCCTAGCGGGAGGGTCTACAATGAGCAGTTCTTC. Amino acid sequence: CASSFPSGRVYNEQFF.